These T cell receptor beta chains were read from a single sample in a study of CXCR3-negative and CXCR3-positive naive CD8 T cells. For each CDR3 protein, TCRdb gives one entry from its re-call of the 5' RACE reads, without DNA. Its clone listing holds tens of thousands of distinct CDR3 sequences. Sequenced sample: memory CD8+ T cells from blood. The source is a human donor in good health. Some clones in this sample may be carry-over from other donors' samples. Each CDR3 is given with its conserved first and last residue. The size of a clone is reported for some rows only, either as once, few or many, or as a class for expanded clones.

abundance | j_gene | v_gene | CDR3aa
NA | TRBJ2-5 | TRBV7-9 | CASSDREATETQYF
NA | TRBJ2-5 | TRBV7-9 | CASTDWTYETQYF
NA | TRBJ2-2 | TRBV4-3 | CASSPGLAVRTGELFF
NA | TRBJ2-3 | TRBV12-3/TRBV12-4 | CASSLLGADTQYF
NA | TRBJ1-2 | TRBV10-2 | CASSPGQGSFGYTF
NA | TRBJ2-2 | TRBV28 | CASSSPDSEGELFF
NA | TRBJ2-5 | TRBV29-1 | CSAIPWTGQETQYF
NA | TRBJ2-7 | TRBV15 | CATSRTSSAYEQYF
NA | TRBJ2-7 | TRBV24-1 | CATIEGHEQYF
NA | TRBJ2-7 | TRBV7-9 | CASSLAGQGSYEQYF
NA | TRBJ2-2 | TRBV29-1 | CSVNGGANTGELFF
NA | TRBJ2-7 | TRBV4-2 | CASSQTSGGAFYEQYF
NA | TRBJ2-2 | TRBV9 | CASSTGTVGRTGELFF
NA | TRBJ1-5 | TRBV5-5 | CASSLNRDSNQPQHF
NA | TRBJ1-6 | TRBV4-3 | CASSQDTGYNSPLHF
NA | TRBJ2-7 | TRBV27 | CASSFQRTNSYEQYF
medium-sized | TRBJ2-7 | TRBV10-3 | CAISTEREPYEQYF
NA | TRBJ2-7 | TRBV29-1 | CSVDSSGEGDEQYF
NA | TRBJ2-5 | TRBV20-1 | CSAKEFPVQETQYF
NA | TRBJ1-1 | TRBV3-1 | CASRNPDTLGTEAFF
NA | TRBJ2-5 | TRBV11-2 | CASSLVLADTQYF
NA | TRBJ2-1 | TRBV25-1 | CASSDSLGTLNWDEQFF
NA | TRBJ2-2 | TRBV27 | CASSLSTGPVTGELFF
NA | TRBJ2-2 | TRBV7-3 | CASSLTVGREPASTGELFF
NA | TRBJ2-7 | TRBV29-1 | CSVEDRDSGYEQYF
NA | TRBJ1-1 | TRBV12-3/TRBV12-4 | CASSLETRGGHTEAFF
NA | TRBJ2-7 | TRBV20-1 | CSARGDRDYEPYF
NA | TRBJ2-1 | TRBV4-2 | CASSQEGTSGYNEQFF
NA | TRBJ1-4 | TRBV7-2 | CASSQIRGEKLFF
NA | TRBJ1-1 | TRBV11-2 | CASSLGVNTEAFF
medium-sized | TRBJ2-7 | TRBV4-2 | CASSHELADHSYEQYF
NA | TRBJ2-3 | TRBV7-9 | CASPVGYNTDTQYF
NA | TRBJ2-1 | TRBV6-4 | CASSARTGGADEQFF
NA | TRBJ1-1 | TRBV7-3 | CASSAHRGGEAFF
NA | TRBJ2-4 | TRBV28 | CASSWGSIQYF
medium-sized | TRBJ1-1 | TRBV3-1 | CASTTARITEAFF
NA | TRBJ2-7 | TRBV20-1 | CSALLRSVPIYEQYF
NA | TRBJ2-1 | TRBV6-5 | CASSPGAPRLLNEQFF
NA | TRBJ1-1 | TRBV7-9 | CASSFGDYKAFF
NA | TRBJ1-1 | TRBV7-9 | CASSPGQGEFEAFF
NA | TRBJ2-3 | TRBV11-3 | CASSPRGGTQYF
NA | TRBJ2-7 | TRBV6-5 | CASTGGRHEQYF
NA | TRBJ2-7 | TRBV2 | CASRETLGGQVYEQYF
NA | TRBJ2-3 | TRBV15 | CATSRDSGGGSDTQYF
NA | TRBJ2-5 | TRBV7-9 | CASSLTGYQETQYF
NA | TRBJ2-3 | TRBV25-1 | CASSEGLAGATDTQYF
NA | TRBJ2-5 | TRBV27 | CASQLSGRGQETQYF
NA | TRBJ1-2 | TRBV7-6 | CASSLGQESSYGYTF
NA | TRBJ1-6 | TRBV5-1 | CASSLEGGGAPIHF
NA | TRBJ2-1 | TRBV9 | CASSVVEDEQFF
NA | TRBJ2-7 | TRBV7-6 | CASRQGQGGYEQYF
NA | TRBJ2-1 | TRBV20-1 | CSARHPGLGSNEQFF
NA | TRBJ2-7 | TRBV11-2 | CASSQSGQEQYF
NA | TRBJ1-1 | TRBV14 | CASSHLPTGQGTEAFF
large | TRBJ2-7 | TRBV7-6 | CASSLSGGGIYEQYF
NA | TRBJ2-5 | TRBV9 | CASSVASGQGETQYF
NA | TRBJ2-7 | TRBV27 | CASSLSVGGTYEQYF
NA | TRBJ2-2 | TRBV19 | CASRGYGPTPGELFF